This T cell receptor (beta chain) was obtained from a study of blood T cell repertoires in COVID-19. Study at large: PBMCs, B-cell-depleted T cells, or T cells provided the cDNA or gDNA that made up the material.

Per the study methods: Reference gene primer amplification gave estimated nucleated cell counts. Profiled with immunoSEQ multiplex PCR; TCRdb holds only in-frame clones, not every one. V, J and clone size were drawn from that table, and D and trimming were deduced from the DNA. The table lists 45,000 to 65,000 clones, roughly 91% of them singletons. This CDR3 is 13 amino acids long. J was trimmed by 9 bases and V by 5 bases; bases with no gene match: 5. This chain links TRBV12-3 or TRBV12-4 with TRBJ2-1; the match to TRBD1 covers 9 bases. What was sequenced was peripheral blood. This TCR was recovered from a human donor in a cohort sampled during active COVID-19. CDR3 DNA sequence: TGTGCCAGCAGTCGAACAGGGGGCAGTGAGCAGTTCTTC. The encoded protein is CASSRTGGSEQFF.